This entry features one TCR beta chain sequence. The data are from a study of blood T cell repertoires in COVID-19. Study information: The United States, Italy and Spain were the sources of the acute and convalescent COVID-19 samples.

The CDR3 sequence is 15 residues long. Germline trimming cut 4 bases from V and 5 bases from J; bases unmatched to any gene: 9. Germline lookup yields CDR1 KGHDR and CDR2 SFDVKD. Libraries were prepared by immunoSEQ multiplex PCR; TCRdb keeps only in-frame clonotypes and omits some of them. The sample yields 100,000 to 150,000 clones, 88% seen once. Sequencing was carried out using peripheral blood. V and J are TRBV24-1 and TRBJ2-7; 8 bases align to TRBD1. This receptor was obtained from a human donor in a cohort sampled during active COVID-19. The CDR3 nucleotides read TGTGCCACCAGTGAAAAGGGGCAGGGGGCCAACGAGCAGTACTTC. This translates into CATSEKGQGANEQYF.